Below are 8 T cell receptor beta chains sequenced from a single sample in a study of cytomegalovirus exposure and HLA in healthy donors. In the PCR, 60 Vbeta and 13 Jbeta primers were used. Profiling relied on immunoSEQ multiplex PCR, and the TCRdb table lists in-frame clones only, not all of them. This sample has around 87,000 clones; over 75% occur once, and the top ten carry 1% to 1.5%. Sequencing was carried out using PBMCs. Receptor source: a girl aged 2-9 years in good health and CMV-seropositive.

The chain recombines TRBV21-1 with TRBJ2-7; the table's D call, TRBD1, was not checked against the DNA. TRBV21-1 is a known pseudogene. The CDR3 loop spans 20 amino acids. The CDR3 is CASSKGPHKFSGTVPYEQYF. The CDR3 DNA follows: TGTGCCAGCAGCAAAGGTCCCCATAAATTCTCCGGGACAGTACCCTACGAGCAGTACTTC.

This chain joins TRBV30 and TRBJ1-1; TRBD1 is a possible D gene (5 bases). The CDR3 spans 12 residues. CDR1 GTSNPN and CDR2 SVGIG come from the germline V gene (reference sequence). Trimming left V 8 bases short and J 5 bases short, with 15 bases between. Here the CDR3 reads CAGGRSGTEAFF. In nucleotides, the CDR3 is TGTGCCGGGGGTAGGAGCGGGACTGAAGCTTTCTTT.

CDR3 residues: CASSLLEAFF. CDR3 coding DNA: TGTGCCAGCAGCCTCCTCGAAGCTTTCTTT. V gene TRBV7-9 combines with J gene TRBJ1-1; D gene unclear. The germline V and J ends were trimmed by 5 bases and 8 bases, with 6 bases remaining between them. The CDR3 totals 10 residues. Germline loops: CDR1 SEHNR, CDR2 FQNEAQ (reference sequence). Based on the CDR3 plus reference TRBV7-9 and TRBJ1-1, the full variable domain is DTGVSQNPRHKITKRGQNVTFRCDPISEHNRLYWYRQTLGQGPEFLTYFQNEAQLEKSRLLSDRFSAERPKGSFSTLEIQRTEQGDSAMYLCASSLLEAFFGQGTRLTVV.

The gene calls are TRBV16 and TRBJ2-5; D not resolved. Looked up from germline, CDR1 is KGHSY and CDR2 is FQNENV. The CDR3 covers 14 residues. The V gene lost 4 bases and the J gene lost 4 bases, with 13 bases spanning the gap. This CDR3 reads CASSPGGSRETQYF. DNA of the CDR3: TGTGCCAGCAGCCCTGGCGGCAGCAGAGAGACCCAGTACTTC.

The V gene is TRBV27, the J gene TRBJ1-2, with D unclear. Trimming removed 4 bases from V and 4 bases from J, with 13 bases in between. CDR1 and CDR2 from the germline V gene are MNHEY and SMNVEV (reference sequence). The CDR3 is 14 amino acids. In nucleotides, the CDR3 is TGTGCCAGCAGTTCTGCGGGGAATTCCTATGGCTACACCTTC. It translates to CASSSAGNSYGYTF.

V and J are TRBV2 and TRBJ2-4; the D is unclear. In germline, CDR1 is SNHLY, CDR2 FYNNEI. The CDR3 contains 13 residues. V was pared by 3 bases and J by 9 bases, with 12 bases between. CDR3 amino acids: CASSDDSSIIQYF. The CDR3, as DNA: TGTGCCAGCAGTGATGATAGCTCGATCATTCAGTACTTC.

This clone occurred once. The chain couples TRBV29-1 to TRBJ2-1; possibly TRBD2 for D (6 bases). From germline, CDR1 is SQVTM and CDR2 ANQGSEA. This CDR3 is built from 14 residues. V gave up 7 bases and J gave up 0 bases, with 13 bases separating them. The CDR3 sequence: CSGLSGISYNEQFF. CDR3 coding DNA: TGCAGCGGCCTTAGCGGAATCTCCTACAATGAGCAGTTCTTC.

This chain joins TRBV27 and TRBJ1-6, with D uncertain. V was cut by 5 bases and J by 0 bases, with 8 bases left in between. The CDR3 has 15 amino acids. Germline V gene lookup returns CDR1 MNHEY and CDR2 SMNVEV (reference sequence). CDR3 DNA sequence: TGTGCCAGCAGTAGCGGTAGCTCCTATAATTCACCCCTCCACTTT. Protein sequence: CASSSGSSYNSPLHF.